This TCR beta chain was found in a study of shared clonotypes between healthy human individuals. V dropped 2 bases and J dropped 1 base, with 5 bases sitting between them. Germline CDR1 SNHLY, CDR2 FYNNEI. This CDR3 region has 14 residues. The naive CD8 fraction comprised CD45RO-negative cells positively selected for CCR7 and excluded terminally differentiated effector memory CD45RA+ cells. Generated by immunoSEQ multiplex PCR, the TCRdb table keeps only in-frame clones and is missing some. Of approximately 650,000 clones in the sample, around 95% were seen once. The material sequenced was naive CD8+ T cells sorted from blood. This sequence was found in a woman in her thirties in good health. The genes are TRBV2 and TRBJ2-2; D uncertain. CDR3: CASSEIRNTGELFF. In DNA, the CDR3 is TGTGCCAGCAGTGAAATCCGGAACACCGGGGAGCTGTTTTTT.